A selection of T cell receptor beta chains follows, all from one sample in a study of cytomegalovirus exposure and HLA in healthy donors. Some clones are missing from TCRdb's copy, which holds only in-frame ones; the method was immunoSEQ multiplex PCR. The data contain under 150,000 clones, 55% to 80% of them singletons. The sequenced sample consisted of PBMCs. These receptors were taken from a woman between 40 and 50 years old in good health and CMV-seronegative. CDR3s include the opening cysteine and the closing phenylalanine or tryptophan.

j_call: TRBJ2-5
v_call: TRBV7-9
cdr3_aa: CASSPGLAESFQETQYF

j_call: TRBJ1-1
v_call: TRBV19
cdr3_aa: CASSGTGGTEAFF

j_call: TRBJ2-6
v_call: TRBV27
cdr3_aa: CASSFFPRGGFSGANVLTF

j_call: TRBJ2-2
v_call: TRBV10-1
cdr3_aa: CASSESTGAGELFF

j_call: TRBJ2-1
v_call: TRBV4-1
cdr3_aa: CASSQDQQGPYNEQFF

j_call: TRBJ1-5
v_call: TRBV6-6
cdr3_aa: CASSYGARRDQPQHF

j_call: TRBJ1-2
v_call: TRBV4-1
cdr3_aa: CASSPTGGHGYTF

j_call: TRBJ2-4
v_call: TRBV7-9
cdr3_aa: CASSPLRAGGPIAKNIQYF

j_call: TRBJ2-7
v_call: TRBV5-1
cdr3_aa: CASSLATGAIPYEQYF

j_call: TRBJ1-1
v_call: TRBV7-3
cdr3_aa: CASSGQANTEAFF

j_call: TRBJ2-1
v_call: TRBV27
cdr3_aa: CASSLYRDRGLGEQFF

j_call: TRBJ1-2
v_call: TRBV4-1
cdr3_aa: CASRPAGTLYGYTF

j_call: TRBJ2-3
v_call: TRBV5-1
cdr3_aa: CASLVTPGTDTQYF

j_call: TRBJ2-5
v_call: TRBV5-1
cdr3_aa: CASSLDSIGTQYF

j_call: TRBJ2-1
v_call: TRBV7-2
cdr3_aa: CASSLRLAGSRNEQFF

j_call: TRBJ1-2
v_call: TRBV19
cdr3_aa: CASSPTGLYGYTF

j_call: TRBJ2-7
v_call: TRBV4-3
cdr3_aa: CASSHAGQGATAQYF

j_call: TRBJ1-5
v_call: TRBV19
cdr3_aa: CASSWRTGSTDQPQHF

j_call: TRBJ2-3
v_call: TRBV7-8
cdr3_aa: CASSLSGLAGDTDTQYF

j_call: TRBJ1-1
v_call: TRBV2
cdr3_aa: CASSGRQNTEAFF

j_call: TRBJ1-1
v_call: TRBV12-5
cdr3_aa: CASGFFRGTAFF

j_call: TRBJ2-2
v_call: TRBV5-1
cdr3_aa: CASSSRQGNLLNTGELFF

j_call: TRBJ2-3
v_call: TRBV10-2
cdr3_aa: CASSPGGRTDTQYF

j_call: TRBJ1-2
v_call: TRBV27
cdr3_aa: CASRSGQGFYGYTF

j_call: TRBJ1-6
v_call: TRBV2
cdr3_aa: CASRTGGNSPLHF

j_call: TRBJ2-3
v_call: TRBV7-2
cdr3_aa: CASSFQAGTYTDTQYF

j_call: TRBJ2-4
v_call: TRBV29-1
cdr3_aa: CSALLSSGGVTSKNIQYF

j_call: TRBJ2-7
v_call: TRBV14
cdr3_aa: CASSPFSGQHNEQYF

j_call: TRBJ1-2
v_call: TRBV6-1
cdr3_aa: CASSGQDIFRTINYGYTF

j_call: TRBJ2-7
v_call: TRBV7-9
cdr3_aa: CASSPGQGFNEQYF